The 30 T cell receptor beta chains below all came from one sample that was sequenced in a study of blood T cell repertoires in COVID-19. Profiling relied on immunoSEQ multiplex PCR, and the TCRdb table lists in-frame clones only, not all of them. The sample has 110,000 or so clones, around 88% seen once. The sequenced sample consisted of peripheral blood. The receptors were gathered from a human donor with acute or convalescent COVID-19. The donor label of this sample is uncertain.

This rearrangement joins TRBV27 to TRBJ2-5; TRBD1 agrees at 12 bases. Trimming removed 3 bases from V and 5 bases from J; junction bases left unmatched: 13. The V gene's germline CDR1 is MNHEY and CDR2 SMNVEV (reference sequence). This CDR3 region has 18 residues. The CDR3 here is CASSLTGTGGSGWETQYF. The CDR3 nucleotides are TGTGCCAGCAGTTTGACAGGGACAGGGGGCTCAGGGTGGGAGACCCAGTACTTC.

This clone was counted once. The gene calls are TRBV27 and TRBJ1-1; no clear D. The germline V gene has CDR1 MNHEY and CDR2 SMNVEV (reference sequence). This CDR3 is built from 15 residues. Between the trimmed V and J ends, which lost 1 base and 0 bases, there was a span of 9 bases. The CDR3 coding sequence is TGTGCCAGCAGTTTATATCCCAGGATGAACACTGAAGCTTTCTTT. Protein: CASSLYPRMNTEAFF.

This clone has more than one count but fewer than ten. The rearrangement links TRBV3-1 (or the pseudogene TRBV3-2) to TRBJ2-7; D is ambiguous. From germline, CDR1 is LGHDT and CDR2 YNNKEL (reference sequence). V lost 3 bases, J lost 3 bases, and 6 bases lay in between. This CDR3 is 12 amino acids long. The CDR3 sequence is CASSHINYEQYF. The CDR3 DNA sequence: TGTGCCAGCAGCCATATAAACTACGAGCAGTACTTC.

The chain employs TRBV5-1 and TRBJ2-1; TRBD2 aligns across 8 bases. With 2 bases clipped from V and 7 bases from J, the junction kept 8 bases outside the gene matches. Germline assignment: CDR1 SGHRS and CDR2 YFSETQ. There are 15 residues in the CDR3. This chain's CDR3 is CASSFYFGGENEQFF. In nucleotides, the CDR3 is TGCGCCAGCAGCTTTTATTTCGGGGGGGAAAATGAGCAGTTCTTC. The complete variable domain, with remaining parts taken from reference TRBV5-1 and TRBJ2-1, reads KAGVTQTPRYLIKTRGQQVTLSCSPISGHRSVSWYQQTPGQGLQFLFEYFSETQRNKGNFPGRFSGRQFSNSRSEMNVSTLELGDSALYLCASSFYFGGENEQFFGPGTRLTVL.

This clone has more than one count but fewer than ten. V usage is TRBV14 and J usage is TRBJ1-2; D unresolved. This CDR3 comprises 14 residues. CDR1 is SGHDN and CDR2 is FVKESK in the germline V gene. Trimming stripped 3 bases from V and 5 bases from J, with 13 bases between. The CDR3 sequence: CASSHLSQKYGYTF. DNA for the CDR3: TGTGCCAGCAGCCATTTAAGTCAGAAATATGGCTACACCTTC.

This clone showed up just a few times. The V and J genes are TRBV6-2 or TRBV6-3 and TRBJ1-1; D unresolved. V was shortened by 4 bases and J by 11 bases, with 17 bases between the two germline ends. The CDR3 has 13 residues. Germline V lookup: CDR1 MNHEY, CDR2 SVGEGT. The CDR3 is CASSLFERQRAFF. CDR3 nucleotides: TGTGCCAGCAGTTTGTTTGAACGGCAGAGGGCTTTCTTT.

This sequence joins TRBV2 and TRBJ1-1; D is possibly TRBD1 (5 bases). Germline CDR1 SNHLY, CDR2 FYNNEI. The CDR3 covers 13 residues. Trimming removed 10 bases at V and 1 base at J, with 13 bases between. CDR3: CATSGGSNTEAFF. DNA for the CDR3: TGTGCCACCTCGGGGGGGTCGAACACTGAAGCTTTCTTT.

The CDR3, as DNA: TGTGCCAGTAGTTTGCGGCAGATAGGCAATCAGCCCCAGCATTTT. Protein: CASSLRQIGNQPQHF. The genes are TRBV19 and TRBJ1-5; no definite D call. CDR1 and CDR2 from the germline V gene are LNHDA and SQIVND (reference sequence). This CDR3 contains 15 residues. V lost 5 bases to trimming and J lost 2 bases, with 13 bases between them.

The chain couples TRBV3-1 (or the pseudogene TRBV3-2) to TRBJ1-1; D possibly corresponds to TRBD1 (5 bases). Per germline, CDR1 LGHDT and CDR2 YNNKEL (reference sequence). The CDR3 covers 13 residues. With 1 base removed from V and 8 bases from J, the gap between germline ends came to 11 bases. CDR3 nucleotide sequence: TGTGCCAGCAGCCAAGGGGGGGGTGGGGAAGCTTTCTTT. Protein product: CASSQGGGGEAFF.

This clone was seen a single time. CDR3 nucleotides: TGCAGCGTTGCTCCGGAGAATCAGCCCCAGCATTTT. Amino acid sequence: CSVAPENQPQHF. The rearrangement links TRBV29-1 to TRBJ1-5; no definite D call. The CDR3 contains 12 residues. Germline CDR1 and CDR2: SQVTM and ANQGSEA. V was clipped by 4 bases and J by 4 bases, with 8 bases between them.

The chain employs TRBV3-1 (or the pseudogene TRBV3-2) and TRBJ1-6; 10 nucleotides agree with TRBD1. Germline lookup yields CDR1 LGHDT and CDR2 YNNKEL (reference sequence). This CDR3 is 17 amino acids long. After removal of 4 bases from V and 11 bases from J, the junction contained 14 bases not matched to a gene. CDR3 sequence (DNA): TGTGCCAGCAGCCCGACGGACAGGGGGACCTTGGTGGCACCCCTCCACTTT. Its translation is CASSPTDRGTLVAPLHF.

A single count supports this clone. The V call is TRBV12-3 or TRBV12-4, the J call TRBJ1-2; 8 bases match TRBD1. The CDR3 is 13 residues long. With 5 bases clipped from V and 2 bases from J, the junction kept 1 base outside the gene matches. CDR3 coding DNA: TGTGCCAGCAGTAGGACAGGGAACTATGGCTACACCTTC. This encodes CASSRTGNYGYTF.

CDR3 sequence: CASRPGQGYEQYF. The CDR3 DNA reads TGTGCCAGCAGGCCGGGACAAGGCTACGAGCAGTACTTC. The genes are TRBV6-5 and TRBJ2-7, with D tentatively TRBD1 (6 bases). The CDR3 runs to 13 residues. V lost 6 bases to trimming and J lost 3 bases, with 12 bases between them. In germline, CDR1 is MNHEY, CDR2 SVGAGI.

This clone was observed a single time. This chain connects TRBV4-3 to TRBJ2-1; possibly TRBD2 for D (5 bases). V lost 1 base and J 4 bases, leaving 14 bases between the germline ends. Germline V lookup: CDR1 LGHNA, CDR2 YSLEER. The CDR3 contains 16 residues. CDR3 nucleotides: TGCGCCAGCAGCCAAGGTCGGGGTAGGGTATACAATGAGCAGTTCTTC. This codes for CASSQGRGRVYNEQFF.

This clone was picked up one time. The J gene is TRBJ2-1, the V gene TRBV3-1 (or the pseudogene TRBV3-2), with D perhaps TRBD1 (6 bases). The length of the CDR3 is 13 residues. CDR1 and CDR2 from the germline V gene are LGHDT and YNNKEL (reference sequence). Between the trimmed V and J ends, which lost 4 bases and 9 bases, there was a span of 13 bases. This CDR3 is CASSPYRDGEQFF. The CDR3 nucleotides read TGTGCCAGCAGCCCCTACAGGGATGGTGAGCAGTTCTTC.

The gene calls are TRBV6-5 and TRBJ1-5, with D possibly TRBD1 on 6 matching bases. Germline V gene sequence: CDR1 MNHEY, CDR2 SVGAGI. The CDR3 loop spans 15 amino acids. V dropped 6 bases and J dropped 0 bases, with 12 bases sitting between them. CDR3 region: CASRKGQYSNQPQHF. Here the CDR3 DNA reads TGTGCCAGCAGAAAAGGACAGTATAGCAATCAGCCCCAGCATTTT.

This rearrangement joins TRBV5-1 to TRBJ1-2; D may be TRBD1 (6 bases). Trimming took 1 base from V and 3 from J, leaving 10 bases between them. The CDR3 is 14 amino acids. Germline CDR1 and CDR2: SGHRS and YFSETQ. The CDR3 region is CASSLQSGDYGYTF. The CDR3 DNA reads as TGCGCCAGCAGCTTGCAGTCAGGGGACTATGGCTACACCTTC.

This rearrangement joins TRBV5-4 to TRBJ2-1; D may be TRBD2 (6 bases). This CDR3 contains 15 residues. Looked up from germline, CDR1 is SGHNT and CDR2 is YYREEE (reference sequence). The V gene lost 4 bases and the J gene lost 0 bases, with 11 bases spanning the gap. The CDR3 spells CASSRDSSSYNEQFF. DNA of the CDR3: TGTGCCAGCAGCCGGGACTCAAGCTCCTACAATGAGCAGTTCTTC.

The chain links TRBV7-2 to TRBJ2-1; 9 bases are shared with TRBD2. Germline V gives CDR1 SGHTA, CDR2 FQGNSA. The CDR3 runs 16 residues. V trimming: 4 bases; J trimming: 7 bases; junction bases outside the gene matches: 11. The CDR3 loop is CASSSVIAGVVNEQFF. In nucleotides, the CDR3 is TGTGCCAGCAGCTCCGTTATAGCGGGAGTCGTTAATGAGCAGTTCTTC.

The V gene is TRBV29-1, the J gene TRBJ1-4; possibly TRBD1 for D (5 bases). The CDR3 runs 14 residues. Germline V gives CDR1 SQVTM, CDR2 ANQGSEA. V lost 2 bases and J 6 bases, leaving 13 bases between the germline ends. The CDR3 region is CSVESPREDEKLFF. The CDR3, as DNA: TGCAGCGTTGAATCGCCCAGGGAGGATGAAAAACTGTTTTTT.

This clone was recorded a few times. The V and J genes are TRBV28 and TRBJ1-2; tentative D call: TRBD1 (6 bases). Germline V lookup: CDR1 MDHEN, CDR2 SYDVKM. The CDR3 is 15 amino acids. Trimming removed 6 bases from V and 4 bases from J, with 18 bases in between. The CDR3 DNA reads TGTGCCAGCAGAATTTCTACAGGGTACGGCTATGGCTACACCTTC. Amino acid sequence: CASRISTGYGYGYTF.

V and J are TRBV6-5 and TRBJ1-2; 8 bases are a match to TRBD1. After removal of 6 bases from V and 1 base from J, the junction contained 7 bases not matched to a gene. Germline-derived CDR1 and CDR2 are MNHEY and SVGAGI. The CDR3 covers 15 residues. The CDR3 spells CASSDRGYLNYGYTF. Written as DNA, the CDR3 is TGTGCCAGCAGCGACAGGGGATACCTTAACTATGGCTACACCTTC.

This clone was detected only a few times. This chain connects TRBV13 to TRBJ1-2, with 7 positions matching TRBD1. The CDR3 sequence is 14 residues long. CDR1 and CDR2 from the germline V gene are PRHDT and FYEKMQ (reference sequence). V trimming: 8 bases; J trimming: 5 bases; junction bases outside the gene matches: 11. The CDR3 sequence is CASGRTGPIYGYTF. The CDR3 coding sequence is TGTGCCAGCGGCCGGACAGGTCCCATATATGGCTACACCTTC.

DNA for the CDR3: TGTGCCAGCAGTTTGGGACTCGCGGGTCAAGAGACCCAGTACTTC. Translated: CASSLGLAGQETQYF. This sequence joins TRBV28 and TRBJ2-5; tentatively, D is TRBD2 (6 bases). Looked up from germline, CDR1 is MDHEN and CDR2 is SYDVKM. This CDR3 has 15 amino acids. V shed 3 bases and J shed 2 bases, with 13 bases lying between them. The full variable domain, with the rest looked up from reference TRBV28 and TRBJ2-5, is DVKVTQSSRYLVKRTGEKVFLECVQDMDHENMFWYRQDPGLGLRLIYFSYDVKMKEKGDIPEGYSVSREKKERFSLILESASTNQTSMYLCASSLGLAGQETQYFGPGTRLLVL.

The gene calls are TRBV9 and TRBJ2-7, with TRBD2 as a possible D gene (5 bases). With 3 bases removed from V and 2 bases from J, the gap between germline ends came to 15 bases. The CDR3 is made up of 15 amino acids. Germline CDR1 reads SGDLS; CDR2 reads YYNGEE. The CDR3 loop is CASSGGPYGAYEQYF. CDR3 in DNA: TGTGCCAGCAGCGGAGGGCCTTATGGGGCCTACGAGCAGTACTTC.

This clone appeared a few times. The chain joins TRBV30 to TRBJ1-2, with D perhaps matching TRBD1 (5 bases). The CDR3 is 13 residues long. The germline V gene has CDR1 GTSNPN and CDR2 SVGIG (reference sequence). V was shortened by 3 bases and J by 0 bases, with 8 bases between the two germline ends. For the CDR3, the DNA is TGTGCCTGGAGGCGGGGGGCTAACTATGGCTACACCTTC. Protein: CAWRRGANYGYTF. Complete variable domain (other parts from reference TRBV30 and TRBJ1-2): SQTIHQWPATLVQPVGSPLSLECTVEGTSNPNLYWYRQAAGRGLQLLFYSVGIGQISSEVPQNLSASRPQDRQFILSSKKLLLSDSGFYLCAWRRGANYGYTFGSGTRLTVV.

The chain employs TRBV28 and TRBJ2-7, with a weak D call TRBD2 (6 bases). The CDR3 covers 12 residues. The V end was cut by 5 bases, the J end by 7 bases, with 12 bases between. CDR1 is MDHEN and CDR2 is SYDVKM in the germline V gene. CDR3 nucleotide sequence: TGTGCCAGCAGTCAGGGACTTAAGGAGCAGTACTTC. As protein: CASSQGLKEQYF.

This chain connects TRBV21-1 to TRBJ1-4; the table gives TRBD1 as D, unverified against the DNA. TRBV21-1 represents a pseudogene. The CDR3 runs 15 residues. The CDR3 region has the DNA TGTGCCAGCAGCAACTTACCGACAGAAAATGAAAAACTGTTTTTT. Its translation is CASSNLPTENEKLFF.

This clone appeared a few times. J is TRBJ1-4 and V is TRBV19; a weak D match, TRBD1 (5 bases). Germline V gives CDR1 LNHDA, CDR2 SQIVND (reference sequence). V dropped 9 bases and J dropped 8 bases, with 13 bases sitting between them. The CDR3 is 12 amino acids. The CDR3 loop reads CASGTAGEKLFF. The CDR3 DNA is TGTGCCAGCGGGACTGCCGGGGAAAAACTGTTTTTT. Combining the CDR3 with reference TRBV19 and TRBJ1-4 gives the whole variable domain DGGITQSPKYLFRKEGQNVTLSCEQNLNHDAMYWYRQDPGQGLRLIYYSQIVNDFQKGDIAEGYSVSREKKESFPLTVTSAQKNPTAFYLCASGTAGEKLFFGSGTQLSVL.

This clone was counted a few times. The rearrangement joins TRBV4-3 to TRBJ1-2, with D tentatively TRBD1 (6 bases). CDR3 size: 14 residues. The V gene's germline CDR1 is LGHNA and CDR2 YSLEER. V was trimmed by 5 bases and J by 4 bases, leaving 14 bases between them. In DNA, the CDR3 is TGCGCCAGCAGCGGATCGGACAGAAGCTATGGCTACACCTTC. Its translation is CASSGSDRSYGYTF.